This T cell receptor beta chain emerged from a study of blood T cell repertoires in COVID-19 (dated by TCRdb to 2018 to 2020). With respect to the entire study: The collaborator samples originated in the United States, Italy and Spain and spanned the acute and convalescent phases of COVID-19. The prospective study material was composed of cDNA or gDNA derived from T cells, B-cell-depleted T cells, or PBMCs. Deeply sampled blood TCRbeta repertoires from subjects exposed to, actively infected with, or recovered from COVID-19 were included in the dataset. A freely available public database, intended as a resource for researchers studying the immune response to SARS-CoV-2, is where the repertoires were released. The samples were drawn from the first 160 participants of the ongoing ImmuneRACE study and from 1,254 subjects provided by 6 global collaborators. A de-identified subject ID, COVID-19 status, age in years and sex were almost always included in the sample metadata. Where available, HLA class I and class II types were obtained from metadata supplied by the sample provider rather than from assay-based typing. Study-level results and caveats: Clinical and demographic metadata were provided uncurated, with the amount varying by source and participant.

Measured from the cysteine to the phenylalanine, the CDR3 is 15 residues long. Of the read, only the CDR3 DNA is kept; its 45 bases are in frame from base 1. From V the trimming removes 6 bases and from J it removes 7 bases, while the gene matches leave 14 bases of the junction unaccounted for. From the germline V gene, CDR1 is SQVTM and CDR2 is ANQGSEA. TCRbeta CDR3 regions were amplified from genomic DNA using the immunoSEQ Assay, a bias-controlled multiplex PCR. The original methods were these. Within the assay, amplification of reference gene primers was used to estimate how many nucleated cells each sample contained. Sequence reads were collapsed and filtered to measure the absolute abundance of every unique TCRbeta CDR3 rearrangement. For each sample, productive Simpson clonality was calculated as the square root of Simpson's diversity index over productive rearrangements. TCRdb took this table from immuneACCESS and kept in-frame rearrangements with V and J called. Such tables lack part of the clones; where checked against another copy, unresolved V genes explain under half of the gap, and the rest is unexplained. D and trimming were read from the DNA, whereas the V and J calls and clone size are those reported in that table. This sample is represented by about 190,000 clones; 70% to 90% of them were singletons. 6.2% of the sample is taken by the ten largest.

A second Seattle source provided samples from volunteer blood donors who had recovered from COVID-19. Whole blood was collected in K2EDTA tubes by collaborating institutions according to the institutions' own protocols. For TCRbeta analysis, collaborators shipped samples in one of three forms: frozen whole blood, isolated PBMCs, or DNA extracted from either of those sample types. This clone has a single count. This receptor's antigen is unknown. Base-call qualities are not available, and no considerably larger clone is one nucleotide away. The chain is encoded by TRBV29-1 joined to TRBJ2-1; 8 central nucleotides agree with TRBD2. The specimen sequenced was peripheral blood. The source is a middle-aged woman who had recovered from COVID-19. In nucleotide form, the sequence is TGCAGCGTCGCCGAGCTCTATAGCGGGATGAATGAGCAGTTCTTC. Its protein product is CSVAELYSGMNEQFF.